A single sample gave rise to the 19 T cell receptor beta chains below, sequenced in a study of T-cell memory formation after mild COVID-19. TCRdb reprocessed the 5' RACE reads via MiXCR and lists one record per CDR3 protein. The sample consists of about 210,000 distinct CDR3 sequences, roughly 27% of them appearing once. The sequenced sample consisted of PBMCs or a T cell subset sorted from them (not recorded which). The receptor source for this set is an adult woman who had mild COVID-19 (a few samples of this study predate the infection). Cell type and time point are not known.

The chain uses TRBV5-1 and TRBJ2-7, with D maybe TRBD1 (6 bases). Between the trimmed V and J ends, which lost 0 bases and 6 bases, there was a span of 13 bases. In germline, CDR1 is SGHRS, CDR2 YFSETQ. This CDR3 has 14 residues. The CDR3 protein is CASSLEQGISEQYF. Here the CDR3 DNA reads TGCGCCAGCAGCTTGGAGCAGGGGATAAGCGAGCAGTACTTC.

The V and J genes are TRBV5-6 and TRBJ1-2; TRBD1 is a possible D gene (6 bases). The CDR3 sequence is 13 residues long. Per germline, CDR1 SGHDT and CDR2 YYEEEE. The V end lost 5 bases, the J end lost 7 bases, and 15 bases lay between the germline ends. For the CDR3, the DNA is TGTGCCAGCAGAACAGGGAGATCTAGTGGCTACACCTTC. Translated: CASRTGRSSGYTF.

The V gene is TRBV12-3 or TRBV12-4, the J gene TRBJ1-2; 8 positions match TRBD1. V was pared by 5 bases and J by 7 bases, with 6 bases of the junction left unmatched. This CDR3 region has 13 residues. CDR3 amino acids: CASSPDRVGGYTF. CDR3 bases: TGTGCCAGCAGTCCGGACAGGGTTGGTGGCTACACCTTC.

The CDR3 is CASSPRDRHNQPQHF. In DNA form, the CDR3 reads TGTGCCAGCAGCCCACGGGACAGGCACAATCAGCCCCAGCATTTT. The chain links TRBV11-3 to TRBJ1-5, with 8 bases fitting TRBD1. CDR1 is SGHNT, CDR2 YENEEA, per germline. The CDR3 extends over 15 amino acids. V shed 5 bases and J 3 bases; nucleotides not matched to a gene: 6.

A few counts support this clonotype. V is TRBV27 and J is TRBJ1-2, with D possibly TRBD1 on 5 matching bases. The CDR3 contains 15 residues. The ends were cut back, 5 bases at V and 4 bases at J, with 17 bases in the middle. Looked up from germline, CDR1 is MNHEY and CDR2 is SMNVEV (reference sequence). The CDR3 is CASSHRRDSSYGYTF. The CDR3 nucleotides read TGTGCCAGCAGTCATCGCCGGGACTCTTCCTATGGCTACACCTTC.

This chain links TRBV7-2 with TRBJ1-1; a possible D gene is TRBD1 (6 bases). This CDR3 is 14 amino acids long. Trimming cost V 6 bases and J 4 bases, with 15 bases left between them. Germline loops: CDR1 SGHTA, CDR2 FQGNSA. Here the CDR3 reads CASRPRQVGTEAFF. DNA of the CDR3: TGTGCCAGCAGACCCCGACAGGTCGGCACTGAAGCTTTCTTT.

The DNA for the CDR3 is TGTGCCAGCAGCCAAGTCGCAGCGGGGGATGAAAAACTGTTTTTT. Its protein is CASSQVAAGDEKLFF. The rearrangement links TRBV3-1 to TRBJ1-4; possible D gene TRBD1, 5 bases. The length of the CDR3 is 15 residues. From germline, CDR1 is LGHDT and CDR2 YNNKEL (reference sequence). Trimming cost V 1 base and J 6 bases, with 12 bases left between them.

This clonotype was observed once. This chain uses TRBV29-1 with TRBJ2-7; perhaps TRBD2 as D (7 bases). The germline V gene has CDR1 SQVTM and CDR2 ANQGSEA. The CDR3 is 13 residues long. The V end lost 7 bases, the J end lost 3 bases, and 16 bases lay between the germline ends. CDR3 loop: CSAAGGALYEQYF. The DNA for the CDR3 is TGCAGCGCCGCTGGGGGGGCCCTCTACGAGCAGTACTTC.

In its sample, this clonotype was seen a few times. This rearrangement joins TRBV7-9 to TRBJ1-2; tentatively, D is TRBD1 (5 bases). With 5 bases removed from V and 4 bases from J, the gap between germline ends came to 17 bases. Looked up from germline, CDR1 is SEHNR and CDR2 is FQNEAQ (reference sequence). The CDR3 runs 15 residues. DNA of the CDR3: TGTGCCAGCAGCGCCGCGGGGACGGAGACCTATGGCTACACCTTC. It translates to CASSAAGTETYGYTF.

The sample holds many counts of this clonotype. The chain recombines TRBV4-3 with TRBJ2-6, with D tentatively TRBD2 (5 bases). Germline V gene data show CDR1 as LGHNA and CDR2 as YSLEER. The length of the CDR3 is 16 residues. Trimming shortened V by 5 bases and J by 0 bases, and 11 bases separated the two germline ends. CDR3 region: CASSKQRGSGANVLTF. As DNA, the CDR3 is TGCGCCAGCAGCAAGCAACGGGGCTCTGGGGCCAACGTCCTGACTTTC.

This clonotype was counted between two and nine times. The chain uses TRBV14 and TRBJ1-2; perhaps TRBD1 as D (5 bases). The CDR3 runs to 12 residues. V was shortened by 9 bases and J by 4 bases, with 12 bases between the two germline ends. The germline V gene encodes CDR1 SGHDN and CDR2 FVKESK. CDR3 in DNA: TGTGCCAGTTCGGGGACGGCCTATGGCTACACCTTC. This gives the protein CASSGTAYGYTF.

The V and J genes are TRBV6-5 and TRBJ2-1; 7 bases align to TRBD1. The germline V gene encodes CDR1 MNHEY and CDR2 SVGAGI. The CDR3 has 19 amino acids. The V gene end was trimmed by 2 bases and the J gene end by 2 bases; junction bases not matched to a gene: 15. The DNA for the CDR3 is TGTGCCAGCAGTTACCCAGGCCCCAAACAGGGGCCGACCTACAATGAGCAGTTCTTC. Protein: CASSYPGPKQGPTYNEQFF.

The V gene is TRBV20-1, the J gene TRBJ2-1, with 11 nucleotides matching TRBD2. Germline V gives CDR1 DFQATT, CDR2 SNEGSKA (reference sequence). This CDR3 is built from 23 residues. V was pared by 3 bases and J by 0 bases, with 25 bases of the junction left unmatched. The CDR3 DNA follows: TGCAGTGCTAGGGACCTCTCCCCTGCCGCCGGGACTAGCGGTTGGAGCTCCTACAATGAGCAGTTCTTC. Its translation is CSARDLSPAAGTSGWSSYNEQFF.

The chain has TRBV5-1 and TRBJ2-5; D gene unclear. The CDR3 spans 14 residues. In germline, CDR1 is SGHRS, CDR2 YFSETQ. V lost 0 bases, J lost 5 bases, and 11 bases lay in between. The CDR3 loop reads CASSLALTAETQYF. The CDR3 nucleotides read TGCGCCAGCAGCTTGGCACTAACGGCGGAGACCCAGTACTTC.

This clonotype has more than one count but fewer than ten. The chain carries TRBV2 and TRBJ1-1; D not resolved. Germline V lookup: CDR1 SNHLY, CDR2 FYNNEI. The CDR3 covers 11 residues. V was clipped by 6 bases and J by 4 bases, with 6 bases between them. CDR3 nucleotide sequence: TGTGCCAGCAGAGTGTCCACTGAAGCTTTCTTT. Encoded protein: CASRVSTEAFF.

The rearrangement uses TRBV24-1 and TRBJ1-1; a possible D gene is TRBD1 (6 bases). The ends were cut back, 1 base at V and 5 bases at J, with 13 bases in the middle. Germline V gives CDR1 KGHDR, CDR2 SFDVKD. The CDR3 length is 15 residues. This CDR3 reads CATSDFKGGATEAFF. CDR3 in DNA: TGTGCCACCAGTGATTTTAAGGGGGGGGCGACTGAAGCTTTCTTT.

The CDR3 loop is CSATPFAGGRGELFF. As DNA, the CDR3 is TGCAGTGCTACTCCGTTTGCGGGAGGGCGGGGGGAGCTGTTTTTT. The V call is TRBV20-1, the J call TRBJ2-2, with 9 positions matching TRBD2. The J segment lost 8 bases and the V segment lost 4 bases, leaving 11 bases of the junction unmatched. Germline CDR1 is DFQATT and CDR2 is SNEGSKA (reference sequence). The CDR3 loop spans 15 amino acids.

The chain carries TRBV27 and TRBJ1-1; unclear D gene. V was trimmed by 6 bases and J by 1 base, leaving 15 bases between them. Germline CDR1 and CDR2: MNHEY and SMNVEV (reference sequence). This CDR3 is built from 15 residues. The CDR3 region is CASRPSLGANTEAFF. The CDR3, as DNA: TGTGCCAGCAGGCCATCCCTGGGAGCGAACACTGAAGCTTTCTTT.

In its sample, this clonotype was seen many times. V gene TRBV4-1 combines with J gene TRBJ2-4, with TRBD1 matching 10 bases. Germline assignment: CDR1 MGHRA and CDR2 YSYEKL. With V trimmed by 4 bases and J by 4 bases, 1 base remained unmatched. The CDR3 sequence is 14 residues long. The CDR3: CASSLGQGKNIQYF. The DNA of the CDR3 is TGCGCCAGCAGCCTGGGACAGGGGAAAAACATTCAGTACTTC.